This TCR beta chain was identified during a study of shared clonotypes between healthy human individuals. Study summary: There were three CD4 naive, three CD4 memory, two CD8 naive and one CD8 memory plates per donor.

In the naive CD8 group, cells lacked CD45RO and were positively selected for CCR7, so terminally differentiated effector memory CD45RA+ cells were left out. In germline, CDR1 is MDHEN, CDR2 SYDVKM. This CDR3 region has 15 residues. Losses at the gene ends were 8 bases for V and 6 bases for J; bases not matched to a gene: 12. Findings and caveats of the study: Clonotype sharing among donors, it was expected, would be affected by sequencing depth.

Profiling relied on immunoSEQ multiplex PCR, and the TCRdb table lists in-frame clones only, not all of them. The repertoire includes about 2.1 million clones, about 93% of them detected once, and roughly 1.8% sits in the top ten. Notes on this clone: Its antigen is not known.

The receptor was derived from a man younger than 35 in good health. Some clones in this sample may be carry-over from other donors' samples. This chain links TRBV28 with TRBJ2-3; TRBD2 agrees at 9 bases. Sequenced input: naive CD8+ T cells from PBMCs. The CDR3 sequence is CASGLAGEAADTQYF. The DNA for the CDR3 is TGTGCCAGCGGGTTAGCGGGAGAGGCCGCGGATACGCAGTATTTT.